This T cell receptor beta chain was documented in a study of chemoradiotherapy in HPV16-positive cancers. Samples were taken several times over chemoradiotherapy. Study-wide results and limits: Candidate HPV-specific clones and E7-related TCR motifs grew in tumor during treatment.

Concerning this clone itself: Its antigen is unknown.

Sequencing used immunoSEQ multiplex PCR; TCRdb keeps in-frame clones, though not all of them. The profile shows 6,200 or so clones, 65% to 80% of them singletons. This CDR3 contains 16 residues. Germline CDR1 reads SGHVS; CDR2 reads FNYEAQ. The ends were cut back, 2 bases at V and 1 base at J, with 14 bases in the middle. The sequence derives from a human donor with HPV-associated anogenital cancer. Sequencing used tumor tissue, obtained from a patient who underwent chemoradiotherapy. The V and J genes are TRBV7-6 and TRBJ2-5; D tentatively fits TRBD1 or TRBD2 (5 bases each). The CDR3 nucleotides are TGTGCCAGCAGCTTACTGATTGGGACCGGCCAAGAGACCCAGTACTTC. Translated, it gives CASSLLIGTGQETQYF.